These T cell receptor beta chains were read from a single sample in a study of cytomegalovirus exposure and HLA in healthy donors. The data were produced by immunoSEQ multiplex PCR, yet TCRdb's version contains in-frame clones alone and is incomplete. The sample consists of more than 150,000 clones, over 65% of them appearing once. Sequencing used PBMCs. The receptors derive from a man aged 18 to 30 in good health and CMV-seronegative. Both conserved end residues are part of each CDR3. The D gene is left open where the match is weak. Size values are once, few and many counts, or a class for expanded clones, and some rows have none.

V gene	CDR3 length	J gene	D gene	clone size	CDR3 DNA	CDR3 protein
TRBV15	13	TRBJ1-2	.	.	TGTGCCACCAGCAGGGACACGTACTATGGCTACACCTTC	CATSRDTYYGYTF
TRBV9	16	TRBJ2-7	TRBD2	.	TGTGCCAGCAGCGTAGAGAATGAGGGACTAGTAGGCGAGCAGTACTTC	CASSVENEGLVGEQYF
TRBV19	15	TRBJ1-2	.	.	TGTGCCAGTAGTATACGACAGGCGACGACCTATGGCTACACCTTC	CASSIRQATTYGYTF
TRBV7-9	15	TRBJ1-2	.	.	TGTGCCAGCAGCCCTAGGTCCCCCTCTAACTATGGCTACACCTTC	CASSPRSPSNYGYTF
TRBV5-6	15	TRBJ1-1	.	.	TGTGCCAGCAGCTTGGCACTCGATGGGAACACTGAAGCTTTCTTT	CASSLALDGNTEAFF
TRBV30	15	TRBJ2-2	.	once	TGTGCCTGGAGTAGGTGGGCACTCAACACCGGGGAGCTGTTTTTT	CAWSRWALNTGELFF
TRBV13	15	TRBJ2-5	.	.	TGTGCCAGCATGTCGCAGGGGCCGGGTGAGGAGACCCAGTACTTC	CASMSQGPGEETQYF
TRBV5-6	14	TRBJ2-1	.	.	TGTGCCAGCAGCTTCACAGGGTTCGACAATGAGCAGTTCTTC	CASSFTGFDNEQFF
TRBV5-6	14	TRBJ2-3	.	.	TGTGCCAGCAGCTTCGGGTTTTCGGCAGATACGCAGTATTTT	CASSFGFSADTQYF
TRBV4-2	17	TRBJ2-5	TRBD2	.	TGTGCCAGCAGCCGGGGGCGACGGGAGGGCCGCGTGCGGGAGCAGTACTTC	CASSRGRREGRVREQYF
TRBV4-2	16	TRBJ2-1	TRBD1	.	TGTGCCAGCAGCCACGTAGGGGGCTCGAGAAACAATGAGCAGTTCTTC	CASSHVGGSRNNEQFF
TRBV9	17	TRBJ2-2	TRBD1	once	TGTGCCAGCAGCGTAGATGTAGGGACAGGGAACACCGGGGAGCTGTTTTTT	CASSVDVGTGNTGELFF
TRBV19	15	TRBJ2-5	.	.	TGTGCCAGTAGTGCGACTAAATCCAGGAAAGAGACCCAGTACTTC	CASSATKSRKETQYF
TRBV13	17	TRBJ2-1	TRBD2	few	TGTGCCAGCAGCTTAAGGTGGGAGGGCCTATCCTACAATGAGCAGTTCTTC	CASSLRWEGLSYNEQFF
TRBV2	16	TRBJ1-3	TRBD1	.	TGTGCCAGCAGCTTCTTAGGACAGGGGTCTGGAAACACCATATATTTT	CASSFLGQGSGNTIYF
TRBV4-2	16	TRBJ1-2	TRBD1	.	TGTGCCAGCAGCCCGAAATGGACAGGGGGGGGCTATGGCTACACCTTC	CASSPKWTGGGYGYTF
TRBV5-1	13	TRBJ2-2	.	.	TGCGCCAGCAGCCTCGCGAACACCGGGGAGCTGTTTTTT	CASSLANTGELFF
TRBV6-6	14	TRBJ1-1	.	.	TGTGCCAGCAGTTACTCTGGATCGGGATCTGAAGCTTTCTTT	CASSYSGSGSEAFF
TRBV5-6	16	TRBJ2-7	.	.	TGTGCCAGCAGCTTCACCTACGGCAGGGGCTCCTACGAGCAGTACTTC	CASSFTYGRGSYEQYF
TRBV7-9	13	TRBJ2-3	.	.	TGTGCCCCCAGCCCCGGGATCGCAGATACGCAGTATTTT	CAPSPGIADTQYF
TRBV4-2	15	TRBJ1-1	.	.	TGTGCCAGCAGCCAAGTAGGCTTCGAGGGCACTGAAGCTTTCTTT	CASSQVGFEGTEAFF
TRBV10-2	17	TRBJ1-5	TRBD1	once	TGCGCCAGCAGTGAGAGAACAGGGGGTCATGTGGATCAGCCCCAGCATTTT	CASSERTGGHVDQPQHF
TRBV5-6	14	TRBJ2-2	.	.	TGTGCCAGCAGCTTTTTTCGGGTCCCCGGGGAGCTGTTTTTT	CASSFFRVPGELFF
TRBV9	11	TRBJ2-1	.	.	TGTGCCAGCAGCTCGGGTTTGGCGGAGTTCTTC	CASSSGLAEFF
TRBV6-5	16	TRBJ1-2	.	.	TGTGCCAGCAGTTCTTGGCTCCGGGACAACCTATATGGCTACACCTTC	CASSSWLRDNLYGYTF
TRBV7-3	19	TRBJ1-2	TRBD1	.	TGTGCCAGCAGCTTAACGGGACCTTTTCCTACAGGGGGCAAGGGTGGCTACACCTTC	CASSLTGPFPTGGKGGYTF
TRBV30	13	TRBJ1-5	.	.	TGTGCCTGGAGTCCCCAAGCGGAGCAGCCCCAGCATTTT	CAWSPQAEQPQHF
TRBV4-3	16	TRBJ2-5	.	.	TGCGCCAGCAGCCAAGATCGAGGGCGGATCCAAGAGACCCAGTACTTC	CASSQDRGRIQETQYF
TRBV5-1	13	TRBJ1-2	.	.	TGCGCCAGTTGGGGCGAGGGGGACTATGGCTACACCTTC	CASWGEGDYGYTF
TRBV4-1	14	TRBJ1-5	.	.	TGCGCCAGCAGCCAAGTATCACAGGATCAGCCCCAGCATTTT	CASSQVSQDQPQHF
TRBV9	15	TRBJ1-5	TRBD1	.	TGTGCCAGCAGCCCTGGACAGGTGGAAAATCAGCCCCAGCATTTT	CASSPGQVENQPQHF
TRBV19	15	TRBJ1-4	.	.	TGTGCCAGTAGTATAGACGCCAGGGTGGAAGAAAAACTGTTTTTT	CASSIDARVEEKLFF
TRBV10-1	15	TRBJ2-1	TRBD2	.	TGCGCCAGCATCGAGGCGGGGGTGGGGTACAATGAGCAGTTCTTC	CASIEAGVGYNEQFF
TRBV2	14	TRBJ2-2	.	.	TGTGCCAGCAGTCCCCTTCAGGGAAGCGGGGAGCTGTTTTTT	CASSPLQGSGELFF
TRBV7-9	15	TRBJ2-7	.	.	TGTGCCAGCAGCCCAAGACGTCTAGCTAGCTACGAGCAGTACTTC	CASSPRRLASYEQYF
TRBV11-3	13	TRBJ2-1	TRBD2	.	TGTGCCAGCAGCCGGACCCAAGCGGGGCCCCCGTTCTTC	CASSRTQAGPPFF
TRBV5-6	15	TRBJ2-1	.	.	TGTGCCAGCAGCAAACTCCTGGACACCTACAATGAGCAGTTCTTC	CASSKLLDTYNEQFF
TRBV25-1	14	TRBJ2-7	TRBD2	few	TGTGCCAGCAGTGATTCCGGGACTAGCGGGAGGTTGGACTTC	CASSDSGTSGRLDF
TRBV5-4	16	TRBJ2-3	TRBD2	.	TGTGCCAGCAGCTTAATAGCGGGAGGGCCCACAGATACGCAGTATTTT	CASSLIAGGPTDTQYF
TRBV30	19	TRBJ1-4	TRBD1	.	TGTGCCTGGAGTGTACTAGGGGGGACAGCCTACAAACCCAATGAAAAACTGTTTTTT	CAWSVLGGTAYKPNEKLFF
TRBV5-8	16	TRBJ2-7	.	.	TGTGCCAGCAGCCTCCCCCGGTGGGCAGCAAATTACGAGCAGTACTTC	CASSLPRWAANYEQYF
TRBV7-9	15	TRBJ2-3	TRBD2	.	TGTGCCAGCAGCTTAGGACTAGCCGACACAGATACGCAGTATTTT	CASSLGLADTDTQYF
TRBV5-6	14	TRBJ2-1	.	.	TGTGCCAGCAGCTTGAGGCTACAGGGCAATGAGCAGTTCTTC	CASSLRLQGNEQFF
TRBV18	15	TRBJ2-1	.	once	TGTGCCAGCTCACCACCTTCAGTATCCTACAATGAGCAGTTCTTC	CASSPPSVSYNEQFF
TRBV30	15	TRBJ1-2	TRBD1	once	TGTGCCGGGCAAAAACAGGGGGGAAGGAGCTATGGCTACACCTTC	CAGQKQGGRSYGYTF
TRBV6-1	17	TRBJ2-4	TRBD2	once	TGTGCCAGCAGTGGGGCTAGCGGGGGGCTAGCCAAAAACATTCAGTACTTC	CASSGASGGLAKNIQYF
TRBV30	14	TRBJ1-1	.	.	TGTGCCTGGCAGCCGGGACAACGGTCTTTTGAAGCTTTCTTT	CAWQPGQRSFEAFF
TRBV7-2	16	TRBJ2-1	TRBD2	.	TGTGCCAGCAGCCGGGGGACTAGCGGTTTCTACAATGAGCAGTTCTTC	CASSRGTSGFYNEQFF
TRBV30	17	TRBJ1-3	.	.	TGTGCCTCGGGAAGGGGGGGCCTGCTGCTCTCTGGAAACACCATATATTTT	CASGRGGLLLSGNTIYF
TRBV6-6	15	TRBJ2-3	.	.	TGTGCCAGCACCGACGGACAGTCCCTCACAGATACGCAGTATTTT	CASTDGQSLTDTQYF
TRBV7-2	11	TRBJ1-1	TRBD1	few	TGTGCCAGCAACTCAGGGGGTTCTGCTTTCTTT	CASNSGGSAFF
TRBV11-3	14	TRBJ2-7	TRBD2	.	TGTGCCAGCAGCTACCGCCGGGGGGCCTACGAGCAGTACTTC	CASSYRRGAYEQYF
TRBV5-4	15	TRBJ1-1	.	.	TGTGCCAGCAGCTTGGCCTCACTAGCGAACACTGAAGCTTTCTTT	CASSLASLANTEAFF
TRBV10-3	15	TRBJ2-1	TRBD2	once	TGTGCCATCAGTGACCTAGCGGGGGGGAACAATGAGCAGTTCTTC	CAISDLAGGNNEQFF
TRBV11-2	11	TRBJ2-5	.	.	TGTGCCAGCAGCTTAGGAGTTCCCCAGTACTTC	CASSLGVPQYF
TRBV27	13	TRBJ2-1	.	.	TGTGCCAGCAGACAGGGAAATGCGAATGAGCAGTTCTTC	CASRQGNANEQFF
TRBV7-2	16	TRBJ2-2	TRBD2	few	TGTGCCAGCAGCTTCATGGGACTAGCGAGCACCGGGGAGCTGTTTTTT	CASSFMGLASTGELFF
TRBV5-4	15	TRBJ1-6	TRBD1	.	TGTGCCAGCAGCTTGAAGGGGGCGGGAAATTCACCCCTCCACTTT	CASSLKGAGNSPLHF